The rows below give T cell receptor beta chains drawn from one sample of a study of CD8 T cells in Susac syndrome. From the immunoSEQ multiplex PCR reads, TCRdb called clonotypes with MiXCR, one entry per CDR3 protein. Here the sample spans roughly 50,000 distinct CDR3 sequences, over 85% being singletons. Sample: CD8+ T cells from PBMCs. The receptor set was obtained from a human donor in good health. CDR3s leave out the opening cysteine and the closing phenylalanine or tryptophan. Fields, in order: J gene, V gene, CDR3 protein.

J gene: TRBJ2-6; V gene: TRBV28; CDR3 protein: ASSLFGGLQAGANVLT
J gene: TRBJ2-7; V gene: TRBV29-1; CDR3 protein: SFSDRDTVYEQY
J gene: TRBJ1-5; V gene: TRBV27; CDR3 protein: ASSIASNQPQH
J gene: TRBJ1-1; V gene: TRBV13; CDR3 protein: ASSLGEIGNTEAF
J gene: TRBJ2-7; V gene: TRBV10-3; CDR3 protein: AISESLSRIGDEQY
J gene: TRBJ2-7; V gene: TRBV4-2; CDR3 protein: ASSQDEGWGAHEQY
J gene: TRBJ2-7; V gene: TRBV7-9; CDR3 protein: ASSSTSGRREQY
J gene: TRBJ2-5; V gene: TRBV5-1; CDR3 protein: ASSPGTSPYQETQY
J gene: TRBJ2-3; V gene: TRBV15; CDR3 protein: ATSRDQTLRRGDTQY
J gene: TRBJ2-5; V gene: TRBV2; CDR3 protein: ASSEVLAGAETQY
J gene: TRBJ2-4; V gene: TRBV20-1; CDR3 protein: SANLQGEGAKNIQY
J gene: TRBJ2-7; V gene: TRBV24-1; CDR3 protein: ATSDHRDQGGHEQY